The 27 T cell receptor beta chains below come from one sample, sequenced in a study of PD-1 blockade in classical Hodgkin lymphoma (dated by TCRdb to 2019 to 2021). Library method: the immunoSEQ multiplex PCR assay. Here the immuneACCESS table is served through TCRdb, limited to in-frame sequences with V and J called. Missing clones are a known gap in these copies; in checked studies unresolved V genes cover under half, and the rest lacks a known reason. This sample lists approximately 70,000 clones; around 93% were detected once. The top ten constitute approximately 8% of the sample. What this sample's time point label stands for: cycle 1 day 1 (C1D1), immediately before nivolumab initiation. All trial patients had relapsed after autologous stem cell transplantation, with cohorts A, B and C differing in prior brentuximab vedotin exposure. The sequences come from peripheral blood mononuclear cells (PBMCs), collected at baseline. The receptors stem from a human donor with classical Hodgkin lymphoma.

V gene TRBV2 combines with J gene TRBJ2-3; D is tentatively TRBD1 or TRBD2 (5 bases each). The germline V and J ends were trimmed by 5 bases and 2 bases, with 11 bases remaining between them. The length of the CDR3 is 14 residues. Germline CDR1 and CDR2: SNHLY and FYNNEI. The CDR3 reads CASSRGPLTDTQYF. The CDR3 coding sequence is TGTGCCAGCAGTCGGGGACCCCTCACAGATACGCAGTATTTT.

The J gene is TRBJ1-2, the V gene TRBV2; the D is unclear. This CDR3 contains 15 residues. CDR1 and CDR2 (germline): SNHLY, FYNNEI. The V end was cut by 5 bases, the J end by 0 bases, with 13 bases between. The CDR3 sequence is CASSPRQESNYGYTF. CDR3 DNA sequence: TGTGCCAGCAGTCCCCGTCAGGAATCTAACTATGGCTACACCTTC.

In this sample, this clone turned up once. The chain recombines TRBV18 with TRBJ1-2; the D is unclear. CDR3 size: 13 residues. The V and J ends lost 3 bases and 2 bases respectively, with 7 bases between them. From germline, CDR1 is KGHSH and CDR2 LQKENI. The CDR3 DNA sequence: TGTGCCAGCTCACCTGAACAGAACTATGGCTACACCTTC. Amino acid sequence: CASSPEQNYGYTF.

The chain is built from TRBV5-6 and TRBJ1-4; D is uncertain. The germline gives CDR1 SGHDT, CDR2 YYEEEE. The CDR3 runs 18 residues. V was shortened by 4 bases and J by 4 bases, with 23 bases between the two germline ends. The CDR3 loop is CASSDESRKQHYNEKLFF. The CDR3 bases are TGTGCCAGCAGCGACGAAAGTAGGAAACAGCACTATAATGAAAAACTGTTTTTT.

The chain links TRBV19 to TRBJ2-7; TRBD1 might be the D (6 bases). With 1 base removed from V and 5 bases from J, the gap between germline ends came to 15 bases. The CDR3 consists of 15 residues. CDR1 is LNHDA, CDR2 SQIVND, per germline (reference sequence). The CDR3 DNA follows: TGTGCCAGTAGTATAGCGACAGGTGGACCGAACGAGCAGTACTTC. Translating it yields CASSIATGGPNEQYF.

A single count supports this clone. The genes are TRBV19 and TRBJ2-7; D is tentatively TRBD1 or TRBD2 (7 bases each). The CDR3 contains 17 residues. Deletions cut 7 bases from V and 1 base from J, with 23 bases between. Per germline, CDR1 LNHDA and CDR2 SQIVND (reference sequence). The CDR3 DNA follows: TGTGCCAGTACCCAAACCGGATCAGGGGGGGGTTCCTACGAGCAGTACTTC. It is translated as CASTQTGSGGGSYEQYF.

Concerning this clone itself: Other nucleotide sequences from this sample produce the same CDR3. The chain recombines TRBV7-6 with TRBJ2-3; TRBD2 might be the D (7 bases). Deletions cut 3 bases from V and 6 bases from J, with 16 bases between. In germline, CDR1 is SGHVS, CDR2 FNYEAQ. The CDR3 has 15 amino acids. Written as DNA, the CDR3 is TGTGCCAGCAGCTTGCTGGCGGGGGACACGGATACGCAGTATTTT. It codes for CASSLLAGDTDTQYF.

The chain combines TRBV6-1 with TRBJ1-1; D is unresolved. Germline V lookup: CDR1 MNHNS, CDR2 SASEGT. Deletions cut 6 bases from V and 11 bases from J, with 7 bases between. The CDR3 covers 9 residues. The CDR3 reads CASRGAAFF. CDR3 DNA: TGTGCCAGCAGGGGCGCCGCTTTCTTT.

This chain joins TRBV12-5 and TRBJ2-3; D might be TRBD1 (5 bases). This CDR3 comprises 15 residues. Germline V CDR1 and CDR2: LGHNT, FRNRAP. Between the trimmed V and J ends, which lost 6 bases and 0 bases, there was a span of 13 bases. Here the CDR3 reads CASGPQGSSTDTQYF. CDR3 DNA: TGTGCTAGTGGCCCCCAGGGATCTAGCACAGATACGCAGTATTTT.

The gene calls are TRBV7-9 and TRBJ1-5; unclear D gene. CDR1 and CDR2 (germline): SEHNR, FQNEAQ (reference sequence). The V end lost 5 bases, the J end lost 3 bases, and 8 bases lay between the germline ends. The CDR3 totals 13 residues. CDR3 amino acids: CASSPNSNQPQHF. CDR3 bases: TGTGCCAGCAGCCCTAACTCCAATCAGCCCCAGCATTTT.

This clone occurred once. The chain employs TRBV7-3 and TRBJ2-1; D remains ambiguous. The CDR3 runs 17 residues. V dropped 5 bases and J dropped 1 base, with 18 bases sitting between them. Per germline, CDR1 SGHTA and CDR2 FQGTGA. DNA of the CDR3: TGTGCCAGCAGCCAAGATTTGGGCCTAACTTCCTACAATGAGCAGTTCTTC. Translating it yields CASSQDLGLTSYNEQFF.

The V call is TRBV10-3, the J call TRBJ2-2, with D possibly matching TRBD2 (5 bases). Trimming shortened V by 0 bases and J by 8 bases, and 13 bases separated the two germline ends. Germline CDR1 and CDR2: ENHRY and SYGVKD. This CDR3 has 15 amino acids. The CDR3 coding sequence is TGTGCCATCAGTGAGTCGACATTTGCGGGTGGGGAGCTGTTTTTT. Amino acid sequence: CAISESTFAGGELFF.

V usage is TRBV28 and J usage is TRBJ2-5, with 9 bases lining up with TRBD2. Trimming removed 4 bases from V and 2 bases from J; junction bases left unmatched: 8. Germline CDR1 MDHEN, CDR2 SYDVKM. The CDR3 totals 16 residues. CDR3 bases: TGTGCCAGCAGTTCCCTTAGACTAGCGGTTCAAGAGACCCAGTACTTC. It encodes CASSSLRLAVQETQYF.

The rearrangement uses TRBV7-2 and TRBJ2-3; D call uncertain. Looked up from germline, CDR1 is SGHTA and CDR2 is FQGNSA. This CDR3 has 18 residues. The V gene lost 5 bases and the J gene lost 4 bases, with 25 bases spanning the gap. This chain's CDR3 is CASSPALFRTEMSDTQYF. The DNA for the CDR3 is TGTGCCAGCAGCCCTGCTCTTTTTCGGACCGAGATGTCAGATACGCAGTATTTT.

V gene TRBV9 combines with J gene TRBJ2-2; TRBD2 matches 11 bases. The CDR3 loop spans 18 amino acids. Trimming at V came to 0 bases and at J to 1 base, leaving 5 bases not matched to a gene. From germline, CDR1 is SGDLS and CDR2 YYNGEE. The CDR3, as DNA: TGTGCCAGCAGCGTAGGGGGACTAGCGGTCAGGAACACCGGGGAGCTGTTTTTT. Residues: CASSVGGLAVRNTGELFF. Full variable domain (rest looked up from reference TRBV9 and TRBJ2-2): DSGVTQTPKHLITATGQRVTLRCSPRSGDLSVYWYQQSLDQGLQFLIQYYNGEERAKGNILERFSAQQFPDLHSELNLSSLELGDSALYFCASSVGGLAVRNTGELFFGEGSRLTVL.

The gene calls are TRBV7-9 and TRBJ2-6, with a possible D match to TRBD2 (5 bases). This CDR3 region has 15 residues. Trimming shortened V by 11 bases and J by 0 bases, and 14 bases separated the two germline ends. CDR1 and CDR2 from the germline V gene are SEHNR and FQNEAQ (reference sequence). As DNA, the CDR3 is TGTGCCCCCGAGGGTCCCAGCTCTGGGGCCAACGTCCTGACTTTC. Translated: CAPEGPSSGANVLTF.

The chain is built from TRBV4-1 and TRBJ2-7; D could derive from TRBD1 or TRBD2 (5 bases each). The V end was cut by 0 bases, the J end by 2 bases, with 14 bases between. CDR3 length equals 16 residues. Germline V gene data show CDR1 as MGHRA and CDR2 as YSYEKL. DNA of the CDR3: TGCGCCAGCAGCCAAGAGGGGGATGGAGCCCCCTACGAGCAGTACTTC. Amino acids: CASSQEGDGAPYEQYF.

V usage is TRBV7-8 and J usage is TRBJ2-3; 8 bases map to TRBD2. The germline V gene has CDR1 SGHVS and CDR2 FQNEAQ. The CDR3 spans 16 residues. The ends lost 2 bases at V and 6 bases at J; junction bases unmatched: 10. CDR3 amino acids: CASSLRPGLAWDTQYF. DNA for the CDR3: TGTGCCAGCAGCTTAAGGCCCGGACTAGCCTGGGATACGCAGTATTTT.

This chain connects TRBV21-1 to TRBJ2-7; the table's TRBD1 call for D was not verified on the DNA. TRBV21-1 is reported as a pseudogene. The CDR3 totals 13 residues. CDR3 sequence reads: CASSNRDRGEQYF. The CDR3 DNA reads TGTGCCAGCAGCAACCGCGACAGGGGCGAGCAGTACTTC.

The chain uses TRBV6-1 and TRBJ2-1; 8 nucleotides line up with TRBD2. Looked up from germline, CDR1 is MNHNS and CDR2 is SASEGT. The V and J ends lost 2 bases and 5 bases, in that order; junction bases with no gene match: 8. The CDR3 covers 16 residues. This chain's CDR3 is CASSEPLLAGNNEQFF. CDR3 DNA sequence: TGTGCCAGCAGTGAACCCCTTTTAGCGGGGAACAATGAGCAGTTCTTC.

The chain links TRBV5-1 to TRBJ1-3; maybe TRBD1 (6 bases). The CDR3 covers 15 residues. V was clipped by 0 bases and J by 1 base, with 8 bases between them. Germline V lookup: CDR1 SGHRS, CDR2 YFSETQ. In DNA, the CDR3 is TGCGCCAGCAGCTTGGAAGGGGGATCTGGAAACACCATATATTTT. This codes for CASSLEGGSGNTIYF.

V usage is TRBV5-1 and J usage is TRBJ2-1; 12 nucleotides align to TRBD2. The CDR3 is 17 amino acids. V shed 4 bases and J 2 bases; nucleotides not matched to a gene: 7. Per germline, CDR1 SGHRS and CDR2 YFSETQ. The CDR3 sequence: CASSRRTSGVTYNEQFF. DNA of the CDR3: TGCGCCAGCAGCCGCCGGACTAGCGGGGTAACCTACAATGAGCAGTTCTTC.

This sequence joins TRBV15 and TRBJ2-3; D might be TRBD1 (5 bases). The V gene's germline CDR1 is LNHNV and CDR2 YYDKDF (reference sequence). The CDR3 has 15 amino acids. The V end was cut by 5 bases, the J end by 2 bases, with 14 bases between. This CDR3 is CATSSQGVHTDTQYF. The CDR3 DNA reads TGTGCCACCAGCTCCCAAGGGGTCCACACAGATACGCAGTATTTT.

This sequence joins TRBV10-3 and TRBJ2-5, with TRBD2 identical over 9 bases. The junction had 5 bases not matched to a gene; V was cut back by 10 bases and J by 2 bases. The CDR3 contains 13 residues. CDR1 ENHRY and CDR2 SYGVKD come from the germline V gene. CDR3 sequence: CATLAGDQETQYF. Written as DNA, the CDR3 is TGTGCCACATTAGCGGGGGATCAAGAGACCCAGTACTTC.

This chain joins TRBV21-1 and TRBJ2-4; TRBD2, as called in the table, went unchecked against the DNA. TRBV21-1 has pseudogene status. The CDR3 totals 14 residues. CDR3: CASSKARGINIQYF. In DNA, the CDR3 is TGTGCCAGCAGCAAAGCGCGCGGGATAAACATTCAGTACTTC.

The chain uses TRBV5-5 and TRBJ1-1, with no clear D. The length of the CDR3 is 13 residues. Germline V gene sequence: CDR1 SGHKS, CDR2 YYEKEE (reference sequence). V dropped 5 bases and J dropped 5 bases, with 13 bases sitting between them. CDR3 sequence (DNA): TGTGCCAGCAGGACGCATGATGAAACTGAAGCTTTCTTT. Its translation: CASRTHDETEAFF.

The chain combines TRBV5-1 with TRBJ2-3, with TRBD2 matching over 7 bases. Germline CDR1 reads SGHRS; CDR2 reads YFSETQ. This CDR3 comprises 17 residues. V lost 2 bases and J lost 2; bases outside the gene matches: 11. Here the CDR3 DNA reads TGCGCCAGCAGCTTATTCGGACTAGATCGAAACACAGATACGCAGTATTTT. This sequence encodes CASSLFGLDRNTDTQYF.